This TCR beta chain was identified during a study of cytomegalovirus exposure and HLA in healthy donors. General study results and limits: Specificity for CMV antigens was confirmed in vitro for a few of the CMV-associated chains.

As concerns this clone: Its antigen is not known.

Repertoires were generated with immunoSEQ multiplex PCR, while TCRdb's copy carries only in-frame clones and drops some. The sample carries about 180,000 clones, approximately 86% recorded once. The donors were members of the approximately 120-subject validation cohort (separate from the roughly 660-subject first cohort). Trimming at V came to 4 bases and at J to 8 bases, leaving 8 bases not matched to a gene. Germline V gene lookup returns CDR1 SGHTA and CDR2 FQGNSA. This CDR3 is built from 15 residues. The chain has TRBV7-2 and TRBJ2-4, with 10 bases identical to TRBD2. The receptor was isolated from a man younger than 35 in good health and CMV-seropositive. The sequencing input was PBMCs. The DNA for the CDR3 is TGTGCCAGCAGCTCAGCCCTAGCGGGGGAGGACATTCAGTACTTC. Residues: CASSSALAGEDIQYF.